The 16 T cell receptor beta chains in this list originate from one sample, sequenced in a study of cytomegalovirus exposure and HLA in healthy donors. 60 Vbeta and 13 Jbeta primers were used in PCR. TCRdb keeps only in-frame clones here, not all; method: immunoSEQ multiplex PCR. The table for this sample gives about 120,000 clones. Sequenced: PBMCs. These receptors were taken from a woman in her 40s in good health and CMV-seropositive.

The chain recombines TRBV6-1 with TRBJ1-1; D unresolved. The V end was cut by 0 bases, the J end by 7 bases, with 6 bases between. CDR1 MNHNS and CDR2 SASEGT come from the germline V gene. The CDR3 is 12 residues long. CDR3 DNA sequence: TGTGCCAGCAGTGAAGCGTATCGTGAAGCTTTCTTT. Protein sequence: CASSEAYREAFF.

This chain connects TRBV28 to TRBJ2-1; 7 bases are shared with TRBD1. The CDR3 loop spans 15 amino acids. The trim removed 3 bases at V and 2 bases at J, leaving 4 bases unmatched. Germline V gene data show CDR1 as MDHEN and CDR2 as SYDVKM. CDR3 DNA: TGTGCCAGCAGTTTCAGCAGGGGGACCTACAATGAGCAGTTCTTC. Its protein is CASSFSRGTYNEQFF.

As to this clone: An end of the junction does not agree with germline; a read error may underlie this. The chain is built from TRBV7-7 and TRBJ2-1; 10 positions match TRBD2. The CDR3 loop spans 15 amino acids. CDR1 is SSHAT, CDR2 FNYEAQ, per germline (reference sequence). The CDR3 loop is CASSLTSGVYNEQFF. The DNA of the CDR3 is TGTGCTAGCAGCTTAACTAGCGGGGTGTACAATGAGCAGTTCTTC.

In regard to this clone: The junction and the germline gene differ at one end; a read error may be behind it. V gene TRBV6-6 combines with J gene TRBJ2-2; D is perhaps TRBD1 (7 bases). Germline V gene data show CDR1 as MNHNY and CDR2 as SVGAGI (reference sequence). CDR3 length: 11 residues. The CDR3 nucleotides read TGTGCCAGCAGTATGCAGGGGGGGCTGTTTTTT. Its protein is CASSMQGGLFF.

The chain uses TRBV5-1 and TRBJ1-1; a possible D gene is TRBD1 (5 bases). V lost 4 bases and J 0 bases, leaving 13 bases between the germline ends. From germline, CDR1 is SGHRS and CDR2 YFSETQ. The CDR3 is 15 residues long. CDR3 nucleotides: TGCGCCAGCAGCCGAACCTCAGGGATGAACACTGAAGCTTTCTTT. This translates into CASSRTSGMNTEAFF.

The chain is built from TRBV9 and TRBJ2-1; 7 positions agree with TRBD2. V lost 4 bases, J lost 12 bases, and 7 bases stayed unmatched. The CDR3 has 12 residues. Germline V lookup: CDR1 SGDLS, CDR2 YYNGEE. CDR3 bases: TGTGCCAGCAGCAATGCGGGGGATGGGCAGTTCTTC. The encoded protein is CASSNAGDGQFF.

This chain joins TRBV7-2 and TRBJ1-1, with D maybe TRBD1 (5 bases). The germline gives CDR1 SGHTA, CDR2 FQGNSA. The CDR3 runs 15 residues. V was shortened by 2 bases and J by 4 bases, with 14 bases between the two germline ends. In DNA, the CDR3 is TGTGCCAGCAGCTTAATCCGGGGGGTTAGCACTGAAGCTTTCTTT. It encodes CASSLIRGVSTEAFF.

The chain links TRBV6-1 to TRBJ2-1; 9 nucleotides align to TRBD2. V gave up 0 bases and J gave up 10 bases; unmatched junction bases: 7. The germline CDR1 and CDR2 sequences are MNHNS and SASEGT. This CDR3 contains 15 residues. This CDR3 is CASSEAPGTSREQFF. In DNA, the CDR3 is TGTGCCAGCAGTGAAGCACCCGGGACTAGCCGCGAGCAGTTCTTC.

The chain has TRBV28 and TRBJ1-4; 7 bases line up with TRBD1. The CDR3 totals 16 residues. Germline V gene sequence: CDR1 MDHEN, CDR2 SYDVKM. V trimming: 5 bases; J trimming: 11 bases; junction bases outside the gene matches: 17. The CDR3 loop reads CASSPFWDSTLKKLFF. The CDR3 DNA sequence: TGTGCCAGCAGTCCATTTTGGGACAGTACCCTGAAGAAACTGTTTTTT.

The V call is TRBV19, the J call TRBJ2-7, with 8 bases lining up with TRBD2. The CDR3 totals 17 residues. Per germline, CDR1 LNHDA and CDR2 SQIVND (reference sequence). The J segment lost 2 bases and the V segment lost 3 bases, leaving 12 bases of the junction unmatched. CDR3: CASSIRGSGALPYEQYF. CDR3 nucleotide sequence: TGTGCCAGTAGTATTCGCGGTAGCGGGGCCCTCCCCTACGAGCAGTACTTC.

This chain uses TRBV5-1 with TRBJ1-4, with 7 bases fitting TRBD1. This CDR3 has 14 residues. CDR1 and CDR2 from the germline V gene are SGHRS and YFSETQ. Trimming removed 5 bases from V and 7 bases from J; junction bases left unmatched: 8. The CDR3 protein is CASSREQGSEKLFF. The CDR3 nucleotides read TGCGCCAGCAGTCGGGAACAGGGGAGTGAAAAACTGTTTTTT. Full variable domain (remainder filled in from reference TRBV5-1 and TRBJ1-4): KAGVTQTPRYLIKTRGQQVTLSCSPISGHRSVSWYQQTPGQGLQFLFEYFSETQRNKGNFPGRFSGRQFSNSRSEMNVSTLELGDSALYLCASSREQGSEKLFFGSGTQLSVL.

The rearrangement uses TRBV7-2 and TRBJ1-1; D is ambiguous. The V end was cut by 1 base, the J end by 8 bases, with 17 bases between. The CDR3 is 15 amino acids. Germline lookup yields CDR1 SGHTA and CDR2 FQGNSA. This CDR3 is CASSLESRAGGEAFF. Here the CDR3 DNA reads TGTGCCAGCAGCTTAGAAAGCCGAGCAGGTGGAGAAGCTTTCTTT. The full variable domain, completed using reference TRBV7-2 and TRBJ1-1, is GAGVSQSPSNKVTEKGKDVELRCDPISGHTALYWYRQSLGQGLEFLIYFQGNSAPDKSGLPSDRFSAERTGGSVSTLTIQRTQQEDSAVYLCASSLESRAGGEAFFGQGTRLTVV.

V is TRBV28 and J is TRBJ2-7; D gene unclear. Germline-derived CDR1 and CDR2 are MDHEN and SYDVKM. The CDR3 spans 11 residues. Trimming shortened V by 8 bases and J by 4 bases, and 9 bases separated the two germline ends. DNA of the CDR3: TGTGCCAGCCGGAGCTATTACGAGCAGTACTTC. It specifies CASRSYYEQYF. The full variable domain, rest sourced from reference TRBV28 and TRBJ2-7, is DVKVTQSSRYLVKRTGEKVFLECVQDMDHENMFWYRQDPGLGLRLIYFSYDVKMKEKGDIPEGYSVSREKKERFSLILESASTNQTSMYLCASRSYYEQYFGPGTRLTVT.

With respect to this clone: Germline and junction disagree at one end, which may indicate a read error. This chain links TRBV2 with TRBJ2-7; D is unclear. The length of the CDR3 is 16 residues. The germline V gene encodes CDR1 SNHLY and CDR2 FYNNEI. CDR3 loop: CASSLGSLITTSRWNF. The CDR3 nucleotides are TGTGCCAGCAGTTTGGGTTCTCTCATTACTACGAGCAGATGGAACTTC. The full variable domain, completed using reference TRBV2 and TRBJ2-7, is EPEVTQTPSHQVTQMGQEVILRCVPISNHLYFYWYRQILGQKVEFLVSFYNNEISEKSEIFDDQFSVERPDGSNFTLKIRSTKLEDSAMYFCASSLGSLITTSRWNFGPGTRLTVT.

The chain links TRBV5-1 to TRBJ1-2; the D is unclear. Trimming removed 4 bases from V and 1 base from J, with 17 bases in between. This CDR3 contains 16 residues. Germline CDR1 and CDR2: SGHRS and YFSETQ. CDR3 DNA: TGCGCCAGCAGCGGAGGGAGGGATTCTTTTAACTATGGCTACACCTTC. Its protein is CASSGGRDSFNYGYTF.

The rearrangement links TRBV5-1 to TRBJ2-1; D possibly corresponds to TRBD2 (5 bases). Trimming pared 0 bases from V and 6 bases from J, leaving 10 bases between. The CDR3 extends over 14 amino acids. CDR1 SGHRS and CDR2 YFSETQ come from the germline V gene. CDR3 residues: CASSLDSGRNEQFF. The CDR3 DNA sequence: TGCGCCAGCAGCTTGGACAGCGGACGCAATGAGCAGTTCTTC. Supplemented by reference TRBV5-1 and TRBJ2-1, the full variable domain reads KAGVTQTPRYLIKTRGQQVTLSCSPISGHRSVSWYQQTPGQGLQFLFEYFSETQRNKGNFPGRFSGRQFSNSRSEMNVSTLELGDSALYLCASSLDSGRNEQFFGPGTRLTVL.